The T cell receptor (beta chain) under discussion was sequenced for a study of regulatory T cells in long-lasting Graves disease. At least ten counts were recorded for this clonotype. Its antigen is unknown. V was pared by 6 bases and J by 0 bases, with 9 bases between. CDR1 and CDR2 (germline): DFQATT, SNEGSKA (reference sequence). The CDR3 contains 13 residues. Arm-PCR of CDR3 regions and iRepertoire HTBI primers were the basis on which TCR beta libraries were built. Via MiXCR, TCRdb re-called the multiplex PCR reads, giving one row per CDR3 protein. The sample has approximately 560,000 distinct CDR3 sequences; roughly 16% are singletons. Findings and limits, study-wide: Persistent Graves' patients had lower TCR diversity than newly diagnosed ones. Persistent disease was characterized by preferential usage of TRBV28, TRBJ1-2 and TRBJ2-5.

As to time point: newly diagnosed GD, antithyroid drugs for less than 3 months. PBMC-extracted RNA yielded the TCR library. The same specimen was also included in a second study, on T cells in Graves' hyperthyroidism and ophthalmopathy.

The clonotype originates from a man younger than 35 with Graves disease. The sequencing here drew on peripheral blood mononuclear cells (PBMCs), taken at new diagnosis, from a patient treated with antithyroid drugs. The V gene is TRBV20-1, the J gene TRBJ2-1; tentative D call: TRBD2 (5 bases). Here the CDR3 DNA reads TGCAGTGCCCTGGACTTCTCCTACAATGAGCAGTTCTTC. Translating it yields CSALDFSYNEQFF.